The 14 T cell receptor beta chains below all came from one sample that was sequenced in a study of tumor-infiltrating lymphocytes in primary liver carcinoma. The authors made TCR beta cDNA from around 500 ng total RNA with a constant-region primer. Construction of TCR beta libraries relied on three successive nested multiplex PCR rounds employing slightly modified ARM-PCR. Amplification in the first two PCR rounds was performed using TRBV1-TRBV30 forward primers and a C-beta reverse primer for 10 cycles each. TCRdb passed the multiplex PCR reads through MiXCR, listing each CDR3 protein once. The sample shows about 320,000 distinct CDR3 sequences, approximately 54% of them seen only once. Germline DNA was also extracted, and blood RNA derived from unsorted whole blood. Source material: peripheral blood. The receptor set was obtained from a woman in her 30s with primary liver carcinoma and hepatitis B virus infection.

On this clonotype: A read error is likely, as this CDR3 ends without the conserved phenylalanine or tryptophan. It is unclear where the CDR3 begins or ends on the DNA, so no DNA is shown, and the CDR3 is as TCRdb lists it. J is TRBJ1-2 and V is TRBV29-1; whether TRBD1, the table's D call, matches the DNA was not checked. 11 amino acids form the CDR3, both terminal residues included. CDR1 is SQVTM and CDR2 is ANQGSEA in the germline V gene. The CDR3: CSVGRQGGYII.

V gene TRBV7-9 combines with J gene TRBJ2-7, with D perhaps matching TRBD1 or TRBD2 (6 bases each). Trimming left V 5 bases short and J 1 base short, with 18 bases between. This CDR3 contains 16 residues. Germline V gives CDR1 SEHNR, CDR2 FQNEAQ (reference sequence). CDR3 DNA sequence: TGTGCCAGCAGCCATAGTACAGGAGGGGGTTCCTACGAGCAGTACTTC. Translated, it gives CASSHSTGGGSYEQYF.

On this clonotype: This may be a read error: a much more frequent sequence differs by one nucleotide. This chain links TRBV5-6 with TRBJ1-6, with D unresolved. Looked up from germline, CDR1 is SGHDT and CDR2 is YYEEEE. This CDR3 is 13 amino acids long. Here the CDR3 reads CDSEKDGNSPLHF. CDR3 bases: TGTGACAGCGAGAAGGACGGGAATTCACCCCTCCACTTT.

Regarding this clonotype: A much larger clone sits a single nucleotide away, making a read error possible. This chain links TRBV12-3 or TRBV12-4 with TRBJ1-1; TRBD1 might be the D (6 bases). The ends were cut back, 8 bases at V and 8 bases at J, with 18 bases in the middle. The CDR3 runs 13 residues. The CDR3 DNA follows: TGTGCCAGCGGATTGGTCACAACAGGGGAAGCTTTCTTT. It specifies CASGLVTTGEAFF.

As regards this clonotype: Given a much more abundant clone one base away, this may be a read error. This chain connects TRBV12-3 or TRBV12-4 to TRBJ1-4; maybe TRBD1 (5 bases). V gave up 6 bases and J gave up 5 bases, with 16 bases separating them. This CDR3 contains 15 residues. CDR3 loop: CASRNTWGKNEKLFF. The DNA for the CDR3 is TGTGCCAGCAGAAATACATGGGGCAAAAATGAAAAACTGTTTTTT.

Comments on this clonotype: Its ends do not fully match the called genes, so a read error is possible. This chain uses TRBV4-1 with TRBJ1-6, with TRBD1 identical over 11 bases. This CDR3 is 17 amino acids long. Germline V gene lookup returns CDR1 MGHRA and CDR2 YSYEKL. CDR3 amino acids: CASGQDWGQGVRSPIHF. The CDR3 region has the DNA TGCGCCAGCGGCCAAGATTGGGGACAGGGGGTTCGATCACCCATCCACTTT.

A note on this clonotype: At one boundary the junction diverges from the germline segment, which might be a read error. J is TRBJ2-3 and V is TRBV11-1, with 7 bases lining up with TRBD1. Germline lookup yields CDR1 SGHAT and CDR2 FQDESV (reference sequence). The CDR3 sequence is 15 residues long. The DNA of the CDR3 is TGCGCCAGCAGGCGAGACAGGGAATATCCAGATACGCGGTATTTT. Translating gives CASRRDREYPDTRYF.

V usage is TRBV7-9 and J usage is TRBJ2-7; 7 positions match TRBD1. CDR1 is SEHNR, CDR2 FQNEAQ, per germline (reference sequence). The CDR3 totals 14 residues. The V segment lost 6 bases and the J segment 3 bases; nucleotides outside the gene matches: 8. The CDR3: CASSRPGQSYEQYF. CDR3 coding DNA: TGTGCCAGCAGTAGACCGGGACAGAGCTACGAGCAGTACTTC.

This clonotype was seen a few times. The chain carries TRBV30 and TRBJ2-3; 7 nucleotides align to TRBD2. The germline V gene encodes CDR1 GTSNPN and CDR2 SVGIG (reference sequence). The junction had 3 bases not matched to a gene; V was cut back by 4 bases and J by 2 bases. The CDR3 totals 13 residues. Here the CDR3 DNA reads TGTGCCTGGACTAGCGGACACACAGATACGCAGTATTTT. It codes for CAWTSGHTDTQYF. Combining the CDR3 with reference TRBV30 and TRBJ2-3 gives the whole variable domain SQTIHQWPATLVQPVGSPLSLECTVEGTSNPNLYWYRQAAGRGLQLLFYSVGIGQISSEVPQNLSASRPQDRQFILSSKKLLLSDSGFYLCAWTSGHTDTQYFGPGTRLTVL.

Concerning this clonotype: With a much larger clone just one base away, this may be a read error. The chain recombines TRBV28 with TRBJ1-2; tentatively, D is TRBD1 (5 bases). Looked up from germline, CDR1 is MDHEN and CDR2 is SYDVKM. The V gene lost 5 bases and the J gene lost 4 bases, with 14 bases spanning the gap. The CDR3 covers 14 residues. This CDR3 reads CASSLRWDLYGYTF. The CDR3 DNA follows: TGTGCCAGCAGTCTGCGATGGGACCTCTATGGCTACACCTTC.

The table lists this clonotype with many counts. The chain links TRBV6-5 to TRBJ1-5, with TRBD1 identical over 9 bases. Looked up from germline, CDR1 is MNHEY and CDR2 is SVGAGI. The CDR3 sequence is 14 residues long. With 6 bases clipped from V and 5 bases from J, the junction kept 5 bases outside the gene matches. CDR3 in amino acids: CASRGQGADQPQHF. Here the CDR3 DNA reads TGTGCCAGCAGGGGACAGGGAGCAGATCAGCCCCAGCATTTT.

About this clonotype itself: This may be a read error: a much more frequent sequence differs by one nucleotide. This rearrangement joins TRBV6-2 or TRBV6-3 to TRBJ2-1; a possible D gene is TRBD1 (5 bases). Germline values: CDR1 MNHEY, CDR2 SVGEGT. The V end lost 5 bases, the J end lost 8 bases, and 16 bases lay between the germline ends. The CDR3 runs 14 residues. The CDR3 region is CASSRRTWGDEQFF. CDR3 in DNA: TGTGCCAGCAGTCGCAGGACGTGGGGCGATGAGCAGTTCTTC.

This clonotype was counted between two and nine times. CDR3 bases: TGTGCCAGCAGCTTAGGCGGCCAGGGAGGCTACGAGCAGTACTTC. Its protein product is CASSLGGQGGYEQYF. The V call is TRBV7-9, the J call TRBJ2-7, with D tentatively TRBD2 (6 bases). There are 15 residues in the CDR3. Germline V CDR1 and CDR2: SEHNR, FQNEAQ (reference sequence). V was clipped by 1 base and J by 3 bases, with 13 bases between them.

Concerning this clonotype: A much larger clone differs by one base, so this may be a read error. The V and J genes are TRBV6-2 or TRBV6-3 and TRBJ2-1, with D perhaps TRBD1 (6 bases). The DNA end lines up better with TRBJ2-7; the J call may be wrong. This CDR3 has 12 residues. Germline lookup yields CDR1 MNHEY and CDR2 SVGEGT. Here the CDR3 DNA reads TGTGCCAGCAGTCGTCAGGGGTATGAGCAGTACTTC. Its protein is CASSRQGYEQYF.